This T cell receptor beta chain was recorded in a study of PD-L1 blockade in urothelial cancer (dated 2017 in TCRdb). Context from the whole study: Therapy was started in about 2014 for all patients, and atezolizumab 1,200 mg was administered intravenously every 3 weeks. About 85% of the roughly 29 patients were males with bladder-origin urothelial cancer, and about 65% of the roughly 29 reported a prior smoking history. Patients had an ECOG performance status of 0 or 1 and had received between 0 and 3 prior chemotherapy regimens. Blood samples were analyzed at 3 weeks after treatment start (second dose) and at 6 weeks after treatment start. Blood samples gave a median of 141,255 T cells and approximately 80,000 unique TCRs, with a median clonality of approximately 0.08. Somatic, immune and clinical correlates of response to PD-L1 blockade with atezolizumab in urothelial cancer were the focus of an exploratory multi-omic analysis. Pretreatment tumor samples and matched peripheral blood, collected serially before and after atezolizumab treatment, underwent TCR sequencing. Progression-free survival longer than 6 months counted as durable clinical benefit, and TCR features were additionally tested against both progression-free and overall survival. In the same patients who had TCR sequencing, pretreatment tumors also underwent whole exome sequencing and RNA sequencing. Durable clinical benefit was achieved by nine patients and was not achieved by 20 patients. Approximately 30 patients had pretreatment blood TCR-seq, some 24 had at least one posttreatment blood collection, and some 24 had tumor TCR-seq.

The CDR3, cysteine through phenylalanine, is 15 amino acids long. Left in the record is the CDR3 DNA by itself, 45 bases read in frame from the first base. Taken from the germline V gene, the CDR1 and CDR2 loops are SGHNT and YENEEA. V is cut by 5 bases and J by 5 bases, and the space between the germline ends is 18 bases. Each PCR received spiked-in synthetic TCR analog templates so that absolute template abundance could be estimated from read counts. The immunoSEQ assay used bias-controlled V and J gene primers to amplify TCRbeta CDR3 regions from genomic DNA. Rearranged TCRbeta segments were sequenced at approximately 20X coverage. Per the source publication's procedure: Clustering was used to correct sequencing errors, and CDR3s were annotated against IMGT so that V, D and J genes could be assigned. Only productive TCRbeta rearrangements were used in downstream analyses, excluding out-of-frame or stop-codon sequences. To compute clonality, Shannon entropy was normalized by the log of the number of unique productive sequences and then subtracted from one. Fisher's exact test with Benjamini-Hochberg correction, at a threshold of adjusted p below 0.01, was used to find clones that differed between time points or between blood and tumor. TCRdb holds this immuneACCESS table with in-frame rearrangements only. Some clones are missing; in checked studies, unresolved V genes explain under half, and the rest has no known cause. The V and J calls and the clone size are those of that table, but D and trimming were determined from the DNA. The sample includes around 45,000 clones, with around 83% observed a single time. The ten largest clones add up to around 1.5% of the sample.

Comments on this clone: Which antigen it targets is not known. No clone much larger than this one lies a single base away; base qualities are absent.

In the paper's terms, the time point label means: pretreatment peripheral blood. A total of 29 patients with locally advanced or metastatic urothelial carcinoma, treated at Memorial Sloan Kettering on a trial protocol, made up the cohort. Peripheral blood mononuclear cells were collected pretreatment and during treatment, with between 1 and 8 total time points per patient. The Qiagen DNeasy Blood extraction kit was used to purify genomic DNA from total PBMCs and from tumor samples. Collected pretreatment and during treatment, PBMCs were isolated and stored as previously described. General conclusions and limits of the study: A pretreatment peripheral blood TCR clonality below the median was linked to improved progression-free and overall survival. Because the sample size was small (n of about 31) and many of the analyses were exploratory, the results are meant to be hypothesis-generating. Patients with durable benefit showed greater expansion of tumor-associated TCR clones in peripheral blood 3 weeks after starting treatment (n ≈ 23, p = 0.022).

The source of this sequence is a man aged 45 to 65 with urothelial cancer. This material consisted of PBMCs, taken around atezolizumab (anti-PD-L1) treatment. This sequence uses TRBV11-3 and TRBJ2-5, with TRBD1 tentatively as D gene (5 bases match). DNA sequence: TGTGCCAGCAGCAAAACAGGTTCAAAGATGGAGACCCAGTACTTC. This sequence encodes CASSKTGSKMETQYF.